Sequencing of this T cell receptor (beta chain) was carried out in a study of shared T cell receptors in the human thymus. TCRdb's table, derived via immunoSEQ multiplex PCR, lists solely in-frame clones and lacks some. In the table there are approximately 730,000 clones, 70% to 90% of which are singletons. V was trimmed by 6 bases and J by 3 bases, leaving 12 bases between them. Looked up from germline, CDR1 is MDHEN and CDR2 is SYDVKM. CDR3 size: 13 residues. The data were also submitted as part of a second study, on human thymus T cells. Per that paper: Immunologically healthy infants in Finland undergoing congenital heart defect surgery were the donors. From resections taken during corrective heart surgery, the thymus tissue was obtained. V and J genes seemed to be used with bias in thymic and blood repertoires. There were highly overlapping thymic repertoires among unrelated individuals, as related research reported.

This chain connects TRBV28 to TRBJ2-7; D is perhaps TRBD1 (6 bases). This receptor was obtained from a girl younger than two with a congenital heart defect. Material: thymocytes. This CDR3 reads CASRLGHFYEQYF. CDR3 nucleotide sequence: TGTGCCAGCAGACTGGGACACTTCTACGAGCAGTACTTC.